This passage covers 16 T cell receptor beta chains from one sample sequenced in a study of cytomegalovirus exposure and HLA in healthy donors. PCR employed 60 Vbeta and 13 Jbeta primers. The data were produced by immunoSEQ multiplex PCR, yet TCRdb's version contains in-frame clones alone and is incomplete. The sample has some 130,000 clones, approximately 80% seen once; the top ten hold over 9%. The sample was PBMCs. These receptors were taken from a male donor in good health and CMV-seropositive.

The DNA of the CDR3 is TGTGCCAGCAGCTGGGGGCCCCATTCAGAAGCTTTCTTT. Translation: CASSWGPHSEAFF. The V call is TRBV6-4, the J call TRBJ1-1; maybe TRBD1 (6 bases). Germline-derived CDR1 and CDR2 are MRHNA and SNTAGT. CDR3 size: 13 residues. The V and J ends lost 6 bases and 8 bases respectively, with 16 bases between them.

The J gene is TRBJ2-6, the V gene TRBV4-3; no definite D call. Trimming shortened V by 0 bases and J by 2 bases, and 11 bases separated the two germline ends. The germline V gene has CDR1 LGHNA and CDR2 YSLEER. This CDR3 contains 17 residues. In DNA form, the CDR3 reads TGCGCCAGCAGCCAAGACCGGCATCTAGCTGGGGCCAACGTCCTGACTTTC. Its translation: CASSQDRHLAGANVLTF.

The chain has TRBV5-1 and TRBJ2-5; 12 positions match TRBD2. Germline CDR1 and CDR2: SGHRS and YFSETQ. This CDR3 has 16 residues. V lost 4 bases and J lost 9; bases outside the gene matches: 13. CDR3 bases: TGCGCCAGCAGCCCCCGGACTAGCGGGACCAACGCGGCCCAGTACTTC. Translation: CASSPRTSGTNAAQYF.

This clone was counted a few times. The chain uses TRBV7-2 and TRBJ2-2; 12 bases are a match to TRBD2. Trimming took 5 bases from V and 5 from J; bases not matched to a gene: 3. This CDR3 has 15 amino acids. CDR1 is SGHTA and CDR2 is FQGNSA in the germline V gene. CDR3 nucleotides: TGTGCCAGCAGCCCCCTAGCGGGAGGGACCGGGGAGCTGTTTTTT. This gives the protein CASSPLAGGTGELFF.

The chain combines TRBV30 with TRBJ2-7; weak D call: TRBD2 (5 bases). Trimming left V 3 bases short and J 2 bases short, with 11 bases between. CDR1 and CDR2 from the germline V gene are GTSNPN and SVGIG (reference sequence). This CDR3 region has 13 residues. DNA of the CDR3: TGTGCCTGGAGCGTATCCGGGACCTACGAGCAGTACTTC. Its translation: CAWSVSGTYEQYF.

The chain recombines TRBV19 with TRBJ2-1; 10 bases align to TRBD2. From germline, CDR1 is LNHDA and CDR2 SQIVND (reference sequence). The CDR3 sequence is 17 residues long. Unmatched junction bases numbered 15, after V lost 9 bases and J lost 4 bases. CDR3: CASGGFQREGPYNEQFF. DNA for the CDR3: TGTGCCAGCGGCGGGTTTCAGCGGGAGGGCCCATACAATGAGCAGTTCTTC.

This rearrangement joins TRBV10-3 to TRBJ1-1, with D tentatively TRBD1 (5 bases). Germline CDR1 is ENHRY and CDR2 is SYGVKD. Trimming removed 0 bases from V and 2 bases from J, with 7 bases in between. CDR3 length equals 14 residues. The DNA for the CDR3 is TGTGCCATCAGTGAGTCGACAGAAAACACTGAAGCTTTCTTT. It specifies CAISESTENTEAFF.

This chain uses TRBV6-6 with TRBJ1-2; weak D call: TRBD1 (6 bases). Trimming stripped 2 bases from V and 7 bases from J, with 17 bases between. The CDR3 consists of 15 residues. CDR1 MNHNY and CDR2 SVGAGI come from the germline V gene (reference sequence). CDR3 sequence: CASSYRSRQVGGYTF. CDR3 bases: TGTGCCAGCAGTTACCGAAGTAGACAGGTCGGTGGCTACACCTTC.

CDR3 sequence reads: CASSEGGAWQPQHF. The CDR3 DNA follows: TGTGCCAGCAGCGAAGGAGGGGCATGGCAGCCCCAGCATTTT. V gene TRBV9 combines with J gene TRBJ1-5, with D possibly TRBD1 on 5 matching bases. Trimming removed 3 bases at V and 7 bases at J, with 14 bases between. CDR1 and CDR2 from the germline V gene are SGDLS and YYNGEE. The CDR3 is 14 residues long.

V is TRBV27 and J is TRBJ2-1; 8 nucleotides align to TRBD2. Germline V lookup: CDR1 MNHEY, CDR2 SMNVEV (reference sequence). Unmatched junction bases numbered 14, after V lost 7 bases and J lost 3 bases. CDR3 length: 17 residues. The CDR3 DNA sequence: TGTGCCAGCACCCAGGTGGGCGGGAGGTTAATCTACAATGAGCAGTTCTTC. Protein product: CASTQVGGRLIYNEQFF.

V is TRBV5-4 and J is TRBJ1-2; 9 nucleotides match TRBD1. Germline V lookup: CDR1 SGHNT, CDR2 YYREEE (reference sequence). This CDR3 has 14 residues. J was trimmed by 4 bases and V by 7 bases; bases with no gene match: 8. CDR3 amino acids: CASGRTGAGYGYTF. For the CDR3, the DNA is TGTGCCAGCGGCAGGACAGGGGCTGGCTATGGCTACACCTTC.

This clone was counted only a few times. This chain connects TRBV7-3 to TRBJ2-1; D gene ambiguous. Germline values: CDR1 SGHTA, CDR2 FQGTGA. This CDR3 is 13 amino acids long. V was clipped by 2 bases and J by 5 bases, with 7 bases between them. The CDR3: CASSLLENNEQFF. CDR3 DNA sequence: TGTGCCAGCAGCTTACTAGAAAACAATGAGCAGTTCTTC.

The chain is built from TRBV30 and TRBJ1-5, with TRBD1 matching over 9 bases. Per the germline V gene, CDR1 is GTSNPN and CDR2 is SVGIG (reference sequence). The CDR3 totals 14 residues. V lost 0 bases, J lost 8 bases, and 5 bases stayed unmatched. CDR3 nucleotide sequence: TGTGCCTGGAGTGTGGGGACAGGGAGGAAGCCCCAGCATTTT. Encoded protein: CAWSVGTGRKPQHF.

This sequence joins TRBV9 and TRBJ2-3; 14 bases match TRBD2. This CDR3 is 14 amino acids long. Trimming removed 3 bases from V and 6 bases from J; junction bases left unmatched: 0. Germline CDR1 reads SGDLS; CDR2 reads YYNGEE. The DNA of the CDR3 is TGTGCCAGCAGCGGGACTAGCGGGAGGGATACGCAGTATTTT. Translating gives CASSGTSGRDTQYF.

The chain is built from TRBV11-2 and TRBJ2-7, with 7 nucleotides matching TRBD2. Germline loops: CDR1 SGHAT, CDR2 FQNNGV. V gave up 3 bases and J gave up 5 bases; unmatched junction bases: 1. This CDR3 has 12 amino acids. The CDR3 DNA follows: TGTGCCAGCAGCTTTGGGGGGGACGAGCAGTACTTC. Translated: CASSFGGDEQYF.

The chain has TRBV7-9 and TRBJ2-7, with D perhaps TRBD2 (5 bases). The germline CDR1 and CDR2 sequences are SEHNR and FQNEAQ (reference sequence). Trimming removed 2 bases from V and 0 bases from J, with 14 bases in between. CDR3 size: 16 residues. The CDR3, as DNA: TGTGCCAGCAGCTTATCGTTGGGCGGGTACTCCTACGAGCAGTACTTC. It encodes CASSLSLGGYSYEQYF.